Here is one T cell receptor (beta chain) with its context. Its antigen is currently unknown. The PCR ran on 60 Vbeta and 13 Jbeta primers. TCRdb's table, derived via immunoSEQ multiplex PCR, lists solely in-frame clones and lacks some. The table has about 160,000 clones, roughly 87% seen once. The data belong to a study of cytomegalovirus exposure and HLA in healthy donors. Study observations and caveats: Reported performance of the classifier showed diagnosis of cytomegalovirus status with high specificity and sensitivity. There was a cluster of highly shared sequence variants that was likely a sequencing artifact.

Germline values: CDR1 SGHKS, CDR2 YYEKEE (reference sequence). The CDR3 sequence is 13 residues long. The junction had 0 bases not matched to a gene; V was cut back by 4 bases and J by 5 bases. The V call is TRBV5-5, the J call TRBJ2-3; 11 nucleotides match TRBD2. The receptor comes from a man in his fifties in good health and CMV-seropositive. Source material: PBMCs. This CDR3 reads CASSGLAGDTQYF. As DNA, the CDR3 is TGTGCCAGCAGCGGACTAGCGGGAGATACGCAGTATTTT.